This T cell receptor beta chain was retrieved from a study of blood T cell repertoires in COVID-19. About the research overall: The study drew acute and convalescent COVID-19 samples from the United States, Italy and Spain. From T cells, B-cell-depleted T cells, or PBMCs came the material, which was cDNA or gDNA.

The germline gives CDR1 SGHTA, CDR2 FQGNSA. The CDR3 loop spans 15 amino acids. V was clipped by 2 bases and J by 8 bases; unmatched bases: 8. Authors' methods: How many nucleated cells were present was estimated from reference gene primer amplification. Measured with immunoSEQ multiplex PCR; TCRdb has only the in-frame clones, and not every one. Clone size and the V and J calls come from that table; the DNA yielded D and trimming. This table has some 90,000 clones, 90% appearing once. This chain uses TRBV7-2 with TRBJ2-1; the match to TRBD1 covers 8 bases. The sequencing input was peripheral blood. This clonotype originated in a woman older than 75 with active or convalescent COVID-19. CDR3: CASSLRVRGLDEQFF. The CDR3 DNA sequence: TGTGCCAGCAGCTTAAGGGTCAGGGGGCTGGATGAGCAGTTCTTC.